The next 32 T cell receptor beta chains were all read from a single sample in a study of CD8+ T cells in alopecia areata. cDNA serving as the sequencing template came from extracted, reverse transcribed RNA. Using immunoSEQ multiplex PCR, the repertoire was profiled, and TCRdb retains in-frame clones only, with some absent. The profile covers a few hundred thousand clones, with less than 75% appearing a single time and 1.6% taken by the ten largest. Treatment in this sample: oral pan-JAK inhibitor, 5-10 mg twice daily. The sequencing here drew on CD4+ T cells sorted from blood, taken at week 4, from a patient treated with tofacitinib. The receptors come from a human donor with alopecia areata.

The V call is TRBV9, the J call TRBJ2-7; 7 bases are shared with TRBD1. V shed 1 base and J 6 bases; nucleotides not matched to a gene: 10. Germline CDR1 is SGDLS and CDR2 is YYNGEE. The length of the CDR3 is 15 residues. The DNA of the CDR3 is TGTGCCAGCAGCGTAATATCTGACAGGGACGGCGAGCAGTACTTC. This sequence encodes CASSVISDRDGEQYF.

The genes are TRBV5-6 and TRBJ1-4, with D tentatively TRBD1 (6 bases). CDR3 length: 11 residues. The germline V and J ends were trimmed by 3 bases and 14 bases, with 11 bases remaining between them. Germline V gene lookup returns CDR1 SGHDT and CDR2 YYEEEE. CDR3 sequence: CASSSGTLLFF. DNA of the CDR3: TGTGCCAGCAGCTCCGGGACACTGCTGTTTTTT.

This clone occurred many times. This chain uses TRBV7-2 with TRBJ2-3; possibly TRBD2 for D (5 bases). The V end was cut by 1 base, the J end by 0 bases, with 8 bases between. The CDR3 is made up of 15 amino acids. Germline CDR1 and CDR2: SGHTA and FQGNSA. CDR3 in DNA: TGTGCCAGCAGCTTAGTCGGCGGGAGCACAGATACGCAGTATTTT. Its protein product is CASSLVGGSTDTQYF.

V usage is TRBV2 and J usage is TRBJ2-3, with 7 bases that match TRBD2. Germline CDR1 SNHLY, CDR2 FYNNEI. The CDR3 has 12 amino acids. Trimming at V came to 7 bases and at J to 3 bases, leaving 1 base not matched to a gene. In DNA form, the CDR3 reads TGTGCCAGCACCGGGGGGACAGATACGCAGTATTTT. Translation gives CASTGGTDTQYF.

The CDR3 DNA follows: TGTGCCAGCAACCCCGCAGGGAGAATCTACGAGCAGTACTTC. It encodes CASNPAGRIYEQYF. V and J are TRBV5-6 and TRBJ2-7, with D possibly called TRBD1 or TRBD2 (5 bases each). V lost 6 bases, J lost 3 bases, and 16 bases lay in between. The CDR3 totals 14 residues. Germline CDR1 and CDR2: SGHDT and YYEEEE.

V and J are TRBV2 and TRBJ1-2; D remains unclear. Trimming pared 10 bases from V and 6 bases from J, leaving 18 bases between. The germline gives CDR1 SNHLY, CDR2 FYNNEI. This CDR3 is built from 13 residues. CDR3 nucleotide sequence: TGTGCCACCCTCCCCGTTTATAAGAATGGCTACACCTTC. This encodes CATLPVYKNGYTF.

This clone has only a few counts. The chain carries TRBV5-4 and TRBJ1-1; D possibly corresponds to TRBD1 (5 bases). V lost 4 bases, J lost 1 base, and 8 bases lay in between. The CDR3 runs 13 residues. Germline lookup yields CDR1 SGHNT and CDR2 YYREEE (reference sequence). The CDR3 loop is CASSHDRNTEAFF. The CDR3 DNA reads as TGTGCCAGCAGCCACGACAGGAACACTGAAGCTTTCTTT.

The chain is built from TRBV7-2 and TRBJ1-1; D may be TRBD1 (6 bases). V lost 1 base to trimming and J lost 4 bases, with 10 bases between them. From germline, CDR1 is SGHTA and CDR2 FQGNSA. The CDR3 runs 14 residues. DNA for the CDR3: TGTGCCAGCAGCTTAGACAGGGTGGTCACTGAAGCTTTCTTT. Protein: CASSLDRVVTEAFF.

The count of this clone is one. The chain employs TRBV30 and TRBJ1-4; no clear D. V lost 3 bases to trimming and J lost 0 bases, with 5 bases between them. Germline V gives CDR1 GTSNPN, CDR2 SVGIG (reference sequence). CDR3 length equals 13 residues. The CDR3 is CAWSGTTNEKLFF. In DNA, the CDR3 is TGTGCCTGGAGCGGGACAACTAATGAAAAACTGTTTTTT. Full variable domain (rest looked up from reference TRBV30 and TRBJ1-4): SQTIHQWPATLVQPVGSPLSLECTVEGTSNPNLYWYRQAAGRGLQLLFYSVGIGQISSEVPQNLSASRPQDRQFILSSKKLLLSDSGFYLCAWSGTTNEKLFFGSGTQLSVL.

In regard to this clone: Other nucleotide sequences in the sample specify the same CDR3. The J gene is TRBJ1-5, the V gene TRBV30, with 7 bases aligning to TRBD1. V gave up 3 bases and J gave up 1 base; unmatched junction bases: 0. In germline, CDR1 is GTSNPN, CDR2 SVGIG (reference sequence). The CDR3 contains 13 residues. CDR3 in amino acids: CAWSRGSNQPQHF. DNA of the CDR3: TGTGCCTGGAGCAGGGGGAGCAATCAGCCCCAGCATTTT.

The genes are TRBV19 and TRBJ2-5; a possible D gene is TRBD2 (5 bases). V was clipped by 6 bases and J by 3 bases, with 11 bases between them. Germline V gene sequence: CDR1 LNHDA, CDR2 SQIVND (reference sequence). The CDR3 contains 13 residues. CDR3 bases: TGTGCCAGTAGACATGACGGGGAAGAGACCCAGTACTTC. This sequence encodes CASRHDGEETQYF.

The chain joins TRBV4-3 to TRBJ2-4, with unresolved D. The CDR3 contains 13 residues. Trimming left V 3 bases short and J 8 bases short, with 11 bases between. The germline CDR1 and CDR2 sequences are LGHNA and YSLEER. The CDR3 region is CASSHFPRDIQYF. The CDR3 nucleotides read TGCGCCAGCAGCCATTTCCCCCGGGACATTCAGTACTTC.

This chain joins TRBV11-2 and TRBJ2-5; tentatively, D is TRBD2 (7 bases). Germline loops: CDR1 SGHAT, CDR2 FQNNGV. This CDR3 has 17 residues. Trimming cost V 5 bases and J 1 base, with 20 bases left between them. In DNA, the CDR3 is TGTGCCAGCAGCCGAGGGGGGGCCAGGGGCCTCCAAGAGACCCAGTACTTC. This encodes CASSRGGARGLQETQYF.

This clone has at least ten counts. Other nucleotide sequences in the sample specify the same CDR3. The rearrangement uses TRBV19 and TRBJ2-6; TRBD2 might be the D (6 bases). CDR3 length equals 16 residues. In germline, CDR1 is LNHDA, CDR2 SQIVND (reference sequence). V dropped 8 bases and J dropped 0 bases, with 14 bases sitting between them. CDR3 in DNA: TGTGCCAGTTCCCGGGACTCAAGCTCTGGGGCCAACGTCCTGACTTTC. Its protein is CASSRDSSSGANVLTF.

This chain connects TRBV10-3 to TRBJ2-3, with 7 bases fitting TRBD1. CDR3 length: 14 amino acids. The germline V gene has CDR1 ENHRY and CDR2 SYGVKD. Losses at the gene ends were 8 bases for V and 4 bases for J; bases not matched to a gene: 9. In DNA form, the CDR3 reads TGTGCCATCGGCATGAGACAGGGTCCAGATACGCAGTATTTT. It is translated as CAIGMRQGPDTQYF.

This clone has more than one count but fewer than ten. J is TRBJ2-2 and V is TRBV29-1; TRBD1 agrees at 7 bases. The germline V gene encodes CDR1 SQVTM and CDR2 ANQGSEA. This CDR3 is 17 amino acids long. With 6 bases clipped from V and 5 bases from J, the junction kept 18 bases outside the gene matches. The CDR3 nucleotides are TGCAGCGTCGTAGACGGGACAGCTAAAACCCTAACCGGGGAGCTGTTTTTT. Translating it yields CSVVDGTAKTLTGELFF.

This clone was counted at least ten times. This chain uses TRBV29-1 with TRBJ2-6; D gene uncertain. V was trimmed by 7 bases and J by 2 bases, leaving 6 bases between them. This CDR3 has 12 amino acids. Germline values: CDR1 SQVTM, CDR2 ANQGSEA. CDR3 DNA sequence: TGCAGCGAGGGTGCTGGGGCCAACGTCCTGACTTTC. Its translation is CSEGAGANVLTF.

V and J are TRBV30 and TRBJ1-6, with 9 positions matching TRBD1. After removal of 0 bases from V and 8 bases from J, the junction contained 2 bases not matched to a gene. The CDR3 length is 14 residues. Per the germline V gene, CDR1 is GTSNPN and CDR2 is SVGIG (reference sequence). Written as DNA, the CDR3 is TGTGCCTGGAGTGTAACAGGGGGCGATTCACCCCTCCACTTT. Translated, it gives CAWSVTGGDSPLHF.

The chain carries TRBV5-1 and TRBJ2-7; a possible D gene is TRBD2 (5 bases). Germline V gene data show CDR1 as SGHRS and CDR2 as YFSETQ. The CDR3 has 13 amino acids. V lost 4 bases and J lost 2, with 10 bases in between. For the CDR3, the DNA is TGCGCCAGCAGCAGAGGGCAAACCTACGAGCAGTACTTC. Its translation is CASSRGQTYEQYF.

This clone was seen only once. The chain recombines TRBV13 with TRBJ2-5; D unresolved. The CDR3 runs to 13 residues. Germline V gene lookup returns CDR1 PRHDT and CDR2 FYEKMQ (reference sequence). V was clipped by 10 bases and J by 5 bases, with 17 bases between them. The CDR3 nucleotides read TGTGCCACCATAGCATTGGGTGGGGAGACCCAGTACTTC. This codes for CATIALGGETQYF.

V is TRBV6-5 and J is TRBJ2-3, with D hard to call. Trimming took 7 bases from V and 4 from J, leaving 9 bases between them. Germline CDR1 MNHEY, CDR2 SVGAGI. This CDR3 region has 12 residues. The DNA for the CDR3 is TGTGCCAGCACATCGATCTCAGATACGCAGTATTTT. It is translated as CASTSISDTQYF.

A few counts support this clone. The chain links TRBV2 to TRBJ1-2; D ambiguous. Germline assignment: CDR1 SNHLY and CDR2 FYNNEI. The CDR3 is 13 residues long. With 5 bases removed from V and 1 base from J, the gap between germline ends came to 8 bases. The CDR3 region is CASSPQNNYGYTF. DNA of the CDR3: TGTGCCAGCAGTCCTCAGAATAACTATGGCTACACCTTC.

For the CDR3, the DNA is TGTGCCACCAGCATGACGAAGACAGGGGCCTACGAGCAGTACTTC. This encodes CATSMTKTGAYEQYF. The chain has TRBV15 and TRBJ2-7; TRBD1 aligns across 8 bases. CDR1 is LNHNV and CDR2 is YYDKDF in the germline V gene (reference sequence). V shed 4 bases, J shed 2 bases, and the junction held 7 bases outside the gene matches. The CDR3 runs 15 residues.

This clone occurred a few times. This chain connects TRBV29-1 to TRBJ2-3; tentative D call: TRBD2 (6 bases). The CDR3 spans 12 residues. The V gene's germline CDR1 is SQVTM and CDR2 ANQGSEA. The germline V and J ends were trimmed by 5 bases and 5 bases, with 11 bases remaining between them. The CDR3 reads CSVSEGKDTQYF. The CDR3 DNA reads TGCAGCGTTTCGGAGGGAAAAGATACGCAGTATTTT.

This chain links TRBV9 with TRBJ2-4; D is undetermined. Trimming removed 4 bases from V and 9 bases from J, with 17 bases in between. The CDR3 spans 14 residues. Germline V gives CDR1 SGDLS, CDR2 YYNGEE. CDR3 sequence reads: CASSKASADLIQYF. The CDR3 DNA reads as TGTGCCAGCAGCAAGGCCTCGGCAGACCTCATTCAGTACTTC.

The V call is TRBV27, the J call TRBJ2-7; TRBD2 is a possible D gene (6 bases). In germline, CDR1 is MNHEY, CDR2 SMNVEV (reference sequence). The V end lost 4 bases, the J end lost 9 bases, and 13 bases lay between the germline ends. The CDR3 has 12 residues. The CDR3 DNA reads as TGTGCCAGCAGTTCCAGACTAGGTGTGCAGTACTTC. This translates into CASSSRLGVQYF.

V is TRBV7-7 and J is TRBJ2-3; 7 bases map to TRBD1. This CDR3 has 15 amino acids. Germline CDR1 and CDR2: SSHAT and FNYEAQ (reference sequence). J was trimmed by 3 bases and V by 5 bases; bases with no gene match: 8. The CDR3 nucleotides are TGTGCCAGCAGCAAGGACAGGCTTGGAACAGATACGCAGTATTTT. Translation gives CASSKDRLGTDTQYF.

The chain links TRBV29-1 to TRBJ2-7, with D maybe TRBD1 (6 bases). Germline lookup yields CDR1 SQVTM and CDR2 ANQGSEA. CDR3 size: 15 residues. Between the trimmed V and J ends, which lost 6 bases and 4 bases, there was a span of 22 bases. The CDR3 coding sequence is TGCAGCGTCGGAATTCCGGGCAGGGGCTTGTACGAGCAGTACTTC. Protein product: CSVGIPGRGLYEQYF.

The chain carries TRBV2 and TRBJ1-5, with 8 bases fitting TRBD1. The CDR3 covers 14 residues. V gave up 8 bases and J gave up 4 bases; unmatched junction bases: 7. CDR1 and CDR2 from the germline V gene are SNHLY and FYNNEI. The CDR3 here is CASGLRDRNQPQHF. The CDR3 DNA follows: TGTGCCAGCGGACTCCGGGACAGGAATCAGCCCCAGCATTTT.

The chain combines TRBV13 with TRBJ2-2; 8 bases fit TRBD2. The CDR3 sequence is 19 residues long. Losses at the gene ends were 4 bases for V and 0 bases for J; bases not matched to a gene: 13. Germline lookup yields CDR1 PRHDT and CDR2 FYEKMQ (reference sequence). CDR3 sequence (DNA): TGTGCCAGCAGCTATGGGGCCCGGGGGGGCTTTCCGAACACCGGGGAGCTGTTTTTT. Translated: CASSYGARGGFPNTGELFF.

J is TRBJ2-1 and V is TRBV5-1; D is undetermined. The CDR3 runs 13 residues. Germline values: CDR1 SGHRS, CDR2 YFSETQ. The ends were cut back, 4 bases at V and 5 bases at J, with 10 bases in the middle. CDR3 loop: CASSEALNNEQFF. Here the CDR3 DNA reads TGCGCCAGCAGCGAGGCACTAAACAATGAGCAGTTCTTC.

The chain employs TRBV29-1 and TRBJ1-1; 7 bases map to TRBD1. The germline gives CDR1 SQVTM, CDR2 ANQGSEA. This CDR3 comprises 14 residues. The V and J ends lost 5 bases and 4 bases, in that order; junction bases with no gene match: 10. For the CDR3, the DNA is TGCAGCGTTTCGGTGGGCAGGGGGGGCACTGAAGCTTTCTTT. Translating gives CSVSVGRGGTEAFF. Using reference TRBV29-1 and TRBJ1-1 for the parts outside the CDR3, the full variable domain is SAVISQKPSRDICQRGTSLTIQCQVDSQVTMMFWYRQQPGQSLTLIATANQGSEATYESGFVIDKFPISRPNLTFSTLTVSNMSPEDSSIYLCSVSVGRGGTEAFFGQGTRLTVV.